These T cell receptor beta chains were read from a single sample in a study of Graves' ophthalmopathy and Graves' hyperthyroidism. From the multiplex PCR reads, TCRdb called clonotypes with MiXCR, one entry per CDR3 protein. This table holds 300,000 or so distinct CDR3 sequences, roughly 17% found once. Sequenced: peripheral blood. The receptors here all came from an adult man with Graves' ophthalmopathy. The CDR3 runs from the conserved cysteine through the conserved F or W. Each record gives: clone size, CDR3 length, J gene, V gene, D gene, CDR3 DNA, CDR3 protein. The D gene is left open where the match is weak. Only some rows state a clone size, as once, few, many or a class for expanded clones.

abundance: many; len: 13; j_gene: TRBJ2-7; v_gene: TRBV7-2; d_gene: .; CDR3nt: TGTGCCAGCAGCCGCGCCAGGTCAAGCGAGCAGTACTTC; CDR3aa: CASSRARSSEQYF
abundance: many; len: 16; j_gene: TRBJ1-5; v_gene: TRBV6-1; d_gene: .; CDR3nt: TGTGCCAGCAGTCAATACAGGGTAAGGGGCAATCAGCCCCAGCATTTT; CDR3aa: CASSQYRVRGNQPQHF
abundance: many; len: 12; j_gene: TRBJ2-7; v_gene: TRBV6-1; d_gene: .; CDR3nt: TGTGCCAGCAGTAAGGGGGCCTACGAGCAGTACTTC; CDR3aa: CASSKGAYEQYF
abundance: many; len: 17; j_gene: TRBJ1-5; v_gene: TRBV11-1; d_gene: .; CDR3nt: TGTGCCAGCAGCATCCTAGGCCCCCTCCCTGGGCAGGAGCCCCAGCATTTT; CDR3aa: CASSILGPLPGQEPQHF
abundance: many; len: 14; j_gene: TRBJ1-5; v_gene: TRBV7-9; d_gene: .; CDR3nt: TGTGCCAGCAGTTTAGCCGGAAGCAATCAGCCCCAGCATTTT; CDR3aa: CASSLAGSNQPQHF
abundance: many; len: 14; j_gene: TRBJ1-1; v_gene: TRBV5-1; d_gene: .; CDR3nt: TGCGCCAGCAGCTTGGAGCCGGTGAACACTGAAGCTTTCTTT; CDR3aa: CASSLEPVNTEAFF
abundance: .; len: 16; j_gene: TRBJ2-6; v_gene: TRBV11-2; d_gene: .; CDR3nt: TGTGCCAGCAGTGAAGCTCTAAGCTCTGGGGCCAACGTCCTGACTTTC; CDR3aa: CASSEALSSGANVLTF
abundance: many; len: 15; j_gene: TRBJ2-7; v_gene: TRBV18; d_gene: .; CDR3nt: TGTGCCAGCTCACCACCGTCAGAGGGCTCCTACGAGCAGTACTTC; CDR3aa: CASSPPSEGSYEQYF
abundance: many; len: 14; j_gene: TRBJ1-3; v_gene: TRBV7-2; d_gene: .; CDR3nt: TGTGCCAGCAGCTTAATGAGGGTCTTGAACACCATATATTTT; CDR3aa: CASSLMRVLNTIYF
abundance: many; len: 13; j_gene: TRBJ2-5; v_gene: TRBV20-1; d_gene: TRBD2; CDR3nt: TGCAGTGCACCCCCAGCGGGGAAAGAGACCCAGTACTTC; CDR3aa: CSAPPAGKETQYF
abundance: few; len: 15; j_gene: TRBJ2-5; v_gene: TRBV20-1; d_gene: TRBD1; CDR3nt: TGCAGTGCTAGACCGGGACAGGGGCACCAAGAGACCCAGTACTTC; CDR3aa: CSARPGQGHQETQYF
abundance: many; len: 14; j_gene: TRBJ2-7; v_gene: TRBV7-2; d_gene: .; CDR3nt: TGTGCCAGCAGGCTGTGGGGTATGGCCTACGAGCAGTACTTC; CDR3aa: CASRLWGMAYEQYF
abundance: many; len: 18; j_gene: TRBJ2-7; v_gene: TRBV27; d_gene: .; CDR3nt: TGTGCCAGCAGTTTCTCGATGCCTGGGACCGATAGTCCCTACGAGCAGTACTTC; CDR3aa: CASSFSMPGTDSPYEQYF
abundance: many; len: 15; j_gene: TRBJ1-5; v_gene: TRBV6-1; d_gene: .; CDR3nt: TGTGCCAGCAGTGAAGAGAGGACAGAGAATCAGCCCCAGCATTTT; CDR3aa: CASSEERTENQPQHF
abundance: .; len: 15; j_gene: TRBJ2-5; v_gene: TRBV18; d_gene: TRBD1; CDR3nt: TGTGCCAGCTCAGCCACAGGGGGCACTATGGAGACCCAGTACTTC; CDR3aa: CASSATGGTMETQYF
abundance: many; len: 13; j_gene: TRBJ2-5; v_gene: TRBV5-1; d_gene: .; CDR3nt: TGCGCCAGCAACCCGGGTAACCAAGAGACCCAGTACTTC; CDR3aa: CASNPGNQETQYF
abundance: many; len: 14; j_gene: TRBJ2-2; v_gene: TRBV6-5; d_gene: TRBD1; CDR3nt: TGTGCCAGCGGAGGACAGGCGAACACCGGGGAGCTGTTTTTT; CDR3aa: CASGGQANTGELFF
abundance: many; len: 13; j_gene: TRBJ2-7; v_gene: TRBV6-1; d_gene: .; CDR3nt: TGTGCCAGCTTAAGAACCGTCGGTTACGAGCAGTACTTC; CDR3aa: CASLRTVGYEQYF
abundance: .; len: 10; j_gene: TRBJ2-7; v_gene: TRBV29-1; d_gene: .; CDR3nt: TGCAGCGCCGCGGCCTACGAGCAGTACTTC; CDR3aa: CSAAAYEQYF
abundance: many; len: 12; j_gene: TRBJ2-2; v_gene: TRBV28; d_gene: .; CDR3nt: TGTGCCAGCAGCCCGGCCACCGGGGAGCTGTTTTTT; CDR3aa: CASSPATGELFF
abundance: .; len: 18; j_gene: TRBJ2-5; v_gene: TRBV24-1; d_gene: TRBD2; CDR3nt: TGTGCCACCAGTGATTTGTATGGCGGGACTAGCGGGATTGAGACCCAGTACTTC; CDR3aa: CATSDLYGGTSGIETQYF
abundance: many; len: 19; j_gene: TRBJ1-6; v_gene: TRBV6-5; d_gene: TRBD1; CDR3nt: TGTGCCAGCAGTTACTCTTGGACAGGGGGTTACTCCTATAATTCACCCCTCCACTTT; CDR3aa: CASSYSWTGGYSYNSPLHF
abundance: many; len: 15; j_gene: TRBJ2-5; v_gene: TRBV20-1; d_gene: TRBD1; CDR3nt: TGCAGTGCTTTCCCCTCAGGGGGCGAGTGGGAGACCCAGTACTTC; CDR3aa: CSAFPSGGEWETQYF
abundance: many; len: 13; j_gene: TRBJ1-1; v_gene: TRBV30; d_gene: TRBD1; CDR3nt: TGTGCCTGGACATCAGGGGGGTACACTGAAGCTTTCTTT; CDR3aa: CAWTSGGYTEAFF
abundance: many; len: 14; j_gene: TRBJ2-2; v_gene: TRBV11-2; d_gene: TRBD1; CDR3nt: TGTGCCAGCAGACTGACAGGGGGCAACGGGGAGCTGTTTTTT; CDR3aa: CASRLTGGNGELFF
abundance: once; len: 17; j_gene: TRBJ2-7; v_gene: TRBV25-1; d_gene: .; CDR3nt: TGTGCCAGCACCCCCGGAGGGACACTTTTTAACTCCTACGAGCAGTACTTC; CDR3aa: CASTPGGTLFNSYEQYF
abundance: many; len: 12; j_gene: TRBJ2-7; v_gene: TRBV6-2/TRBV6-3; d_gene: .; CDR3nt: TGTGCCAGCAGAAACCTACTCTACGAGCAGTACTTC; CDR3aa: CASRNLLYEQYF
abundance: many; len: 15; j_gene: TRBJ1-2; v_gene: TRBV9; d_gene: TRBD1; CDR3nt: TGTGCCAGCAGCGTTGGTGCGGGACAGGGGTTTGGCTACACCTTC; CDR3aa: CASSVGAGQGFGYTF
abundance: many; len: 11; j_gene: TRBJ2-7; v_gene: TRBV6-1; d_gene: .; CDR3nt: TGTGCCAGCAGCAGGGAGCACGAGCAGTACTTC; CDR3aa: CASSREHEQYF
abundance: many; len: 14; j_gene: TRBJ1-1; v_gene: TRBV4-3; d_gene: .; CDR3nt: TGCGCCAGCAGCCAATCTTGGATGAACACTGAAGCTTTCTTT; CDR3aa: CASSQSWMNTEAFF
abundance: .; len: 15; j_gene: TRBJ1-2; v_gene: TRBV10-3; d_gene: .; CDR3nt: TGTGCCACCCAAGTGGGCAGGGAGGTTAACTATGGCTACACCTTC; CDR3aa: CATQVGREVNYGYTF
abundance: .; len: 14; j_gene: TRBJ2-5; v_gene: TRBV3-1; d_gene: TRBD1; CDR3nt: TGTGCCAGCAGCCCCTCGACAGGGGGAGAGACCCAGTACTTC; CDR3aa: CASSPSTGGETQYF
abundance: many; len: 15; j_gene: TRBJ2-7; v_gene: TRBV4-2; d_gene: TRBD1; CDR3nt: TGTGCCAGCAGCCACCCGGGACAGGTCACCTACGAGCAGTACTTC; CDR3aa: CASSHPGQVTYEQYF
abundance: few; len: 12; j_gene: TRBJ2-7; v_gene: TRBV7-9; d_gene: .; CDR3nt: TGTGCCAGCAGCTACATCCGGCACAAGCAGTACTTC; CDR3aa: CASSYIRHKQYF
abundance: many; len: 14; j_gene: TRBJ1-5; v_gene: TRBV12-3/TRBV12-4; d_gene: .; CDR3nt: TGTGCCAGCAGTCCTCCGGGTAGCTATCAGCCCCAGCATTTT; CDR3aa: CASSPPGSYQPQHF
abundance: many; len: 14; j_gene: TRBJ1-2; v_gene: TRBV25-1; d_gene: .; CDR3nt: TGTGCCAGCAGTGAAGGTTGGGGGACCTATGGCTACACCTTC; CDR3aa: CASSEGWGTYGYTF
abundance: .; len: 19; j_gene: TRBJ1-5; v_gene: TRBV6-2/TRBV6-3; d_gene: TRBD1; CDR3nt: TGTGCCAGCAGTTACACCAGGACAGGGCAGGTATATAGCAATCAGCCCCAGCATTTT; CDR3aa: CASSYTRTGQVYSNQPQHF
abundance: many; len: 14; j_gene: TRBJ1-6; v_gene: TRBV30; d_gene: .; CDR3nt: TGTGCCTGGAGGGTGGCTTGGGCTAATTCACCCCTCCACTTT; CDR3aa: CAWRVAWANSPLHF
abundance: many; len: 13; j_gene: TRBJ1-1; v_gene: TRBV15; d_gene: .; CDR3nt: TGTGCCACCAGCAGAGACAGGGGCACTGAAGCTTTCTTT; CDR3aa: CATSRDRGTEAFF
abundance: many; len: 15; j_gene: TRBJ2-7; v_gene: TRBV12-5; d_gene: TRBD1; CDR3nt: TGTGCTAAAGGGACAGGCGACGATAGAAGTTACGAGCAGTACTTC; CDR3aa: CAKGTGDDRSYEQYF
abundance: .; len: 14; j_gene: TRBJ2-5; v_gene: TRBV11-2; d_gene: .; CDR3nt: TGTGCCCGCACAACCCCCACGATGCAAGAGACCCAGTACTTC; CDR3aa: CARTTPTMQETQYF
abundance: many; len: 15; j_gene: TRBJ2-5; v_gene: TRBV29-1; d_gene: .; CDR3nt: TGCAGCGTTGAAGAGGGGAAAGGATGGGAAAAGACCCAGTACTTC; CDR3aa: CSVEEGKGWEKTQYF
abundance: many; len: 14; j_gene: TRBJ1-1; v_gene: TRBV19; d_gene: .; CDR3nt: TGTGCCAGTACCCCTCAGGGAAGGAACACTGAAGCTTTCTTT; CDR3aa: CASTPQGRNTEAFF
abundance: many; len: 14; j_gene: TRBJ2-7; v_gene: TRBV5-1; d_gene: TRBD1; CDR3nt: TGCGCCAGCTCCAGGAACCAGGGGGCCTACGAGCAGTACTTC; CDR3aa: CASSRNQGAYEQYF
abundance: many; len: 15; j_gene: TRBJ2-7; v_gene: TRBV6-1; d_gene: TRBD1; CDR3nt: TGTGCCAGCAGTCAAACTTACAGGGGGCCCTGGGAGCAGTACTTC; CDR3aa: CASSQTYRGPWEQYF
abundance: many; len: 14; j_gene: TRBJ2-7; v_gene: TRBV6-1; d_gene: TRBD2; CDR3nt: TGTGCCAGCAGAGGCGGGGGGGACTCCTACGAGCAGTACTTC; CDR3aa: CASRGGGDSYEQYF
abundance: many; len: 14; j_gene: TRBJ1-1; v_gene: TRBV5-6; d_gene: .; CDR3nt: TGTGCCAGCAGCCCCGGGGGGCTGGGGGCTGAAGCTTTCTTT; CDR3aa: CASSPGGLGAEAFF
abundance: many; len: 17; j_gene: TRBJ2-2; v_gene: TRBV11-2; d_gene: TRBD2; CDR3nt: TGTGCCAGCCAAATGGGACTAGCGGGGGGATGGACCGGGGAGCTGTTTTTT; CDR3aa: CASQMGLAGGWTGELFF
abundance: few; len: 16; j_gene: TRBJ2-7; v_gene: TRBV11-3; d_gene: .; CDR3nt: TGTGCCAGCAGCTCCGATTGGGCGACAGGAACCTACGAGCAGTACTTC; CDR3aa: CASSSDWATGTYEQYF
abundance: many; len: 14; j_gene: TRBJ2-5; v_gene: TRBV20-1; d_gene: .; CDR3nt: TGCAGTGCTAGTTCCGGGGATGAATGGGAGACCCAGTACTTC; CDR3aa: CSASSGDEWETQYF
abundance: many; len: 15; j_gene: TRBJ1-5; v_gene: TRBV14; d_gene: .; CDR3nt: TGTGCCAGCAGCCAAGGTGGCAGCCCCAATCAGCCCCAGCATTTT; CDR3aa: CASSQGGSPNQPQHF
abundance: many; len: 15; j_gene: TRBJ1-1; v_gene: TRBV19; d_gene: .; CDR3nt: TGTGCCAGTAGTATCGTCGGAGGGGGTGGCACTGAAGCTTTCTTT; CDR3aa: CASSIVGGGGTEAFF
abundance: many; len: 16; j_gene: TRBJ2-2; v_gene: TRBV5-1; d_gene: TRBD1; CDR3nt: TGCGCCAGCAGCCTCGGGACAGCGTCGAACACCGGGGAGCTGTTTTTT; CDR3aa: CASSLGTASNTGELFF
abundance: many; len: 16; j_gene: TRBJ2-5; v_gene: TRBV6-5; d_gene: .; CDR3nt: TGTGCCAGCAGTTACACGAACACAGGGTTCCAAGAGACCCAGTACTTC; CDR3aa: CASSYTNTGFQETQYF
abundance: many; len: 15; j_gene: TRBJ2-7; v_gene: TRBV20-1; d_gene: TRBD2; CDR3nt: TGCAGTGCTAGTTGGACTAGCGGGAGCTTCGACGAGCAGTACTTC; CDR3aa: CSASWTSGSFDEQYF
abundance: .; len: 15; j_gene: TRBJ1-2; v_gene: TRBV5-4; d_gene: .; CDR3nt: TGTGCCAGCAGCAGTCGAGGGACGGTAGATGAGGGCTACACCTTC; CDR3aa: CASSSRGTVDEGYTF
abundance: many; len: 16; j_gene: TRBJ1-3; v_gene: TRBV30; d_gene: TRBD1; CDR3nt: TGTGCCTGGAGTCACACAACAGGGGGTCCTGGAAACACCATATATTTT; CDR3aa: CAWSHTTGGPGNTIYF
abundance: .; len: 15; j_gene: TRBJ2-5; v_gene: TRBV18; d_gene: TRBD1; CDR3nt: TGTGCCAGCTCACCACTACAGGGGCTGGGAGAGACCCAGTACTTC; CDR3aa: CASSPLQGLGETQYF
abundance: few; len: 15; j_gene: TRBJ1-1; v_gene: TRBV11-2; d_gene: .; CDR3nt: TGTGCCAGCAGCTTAGAATATGACATGAACACTGAAGCTTTCTTT; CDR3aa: CASSLEYDMNTEAFF